This T cell receptor (beta chain) originates from a study of early T cells in non-severe SARS-CoV-2 infection. This clonotype is termed medium-sized. Individual cDNA molecules carried attached unique molecular identifiers. TCRdb re-derived calls from the 5' RACE reads in MiXCR, one entry per CDR3 protein. The sample consists of 20,000 to 25,000 distinct CDR3 sequences, approximately 5% of them appearing once. The CDR3 totals 15 residues. The V end lost 5 bases, the J end lost 6 bases, and 17 bases lay between the germline ends. CDR1 is SEHNR, CDR2 FQNEAQ, per germline (reference sequence). The origin of this receptor is an adult who was a healthcare worker with PCR-confirmed SARS-CoV-2 infection or an uninfected control (not recorded which). The specimen was whole blood. V and J are TRBV7-9 and TRBJ1-5; D might be TRBD1 (5 bases). The CDR3 is CASSPSTRGGQPQHF. CDR3 nucleotides: TGTGCCAGCAGCCCATCAACTCGCGGGGGTCAGCCCCAGCATTTT. The full variable domain, rest sourced from reference TRBV7-9 and TRBJ1-5, is DTGVSQNPRHKITKRGQNVTFRCDPISEHNRLYWYRQTLGQGPEFLTYFQNEAQLEKSRLLSDRFSAERPKGSFSTLEIQRTEQGDSAMYLCASSPSTRGGQPQHFGDGTRLSIL.